The sequence of this T cell receptor beta chain was determined in a study of blood T cell repertoires in COVID-19. Study background: The United States, Italy and Spain provided the acute and convalescent COVID-19 samples. PBMCs, B-cell-depleted T cells, or T cells provided the cDNA or gDNA that made up the material.

Original processing notes: Amplification of reference gene primers was used by the study to estimate nucleated cell counts. The repertoire was sequenced with immunoSEQ multiplex PCR; TCRdb's copy has only in-frame clones and lacks some. The D gene and trimming were derived from the DNA, and the V and J assignments and clone size from that table. The data hold 95,000 to 100,000 clones, with just under 85% observed a single time. J gave up 3 bases and V 0 bases, and 4 bases lay outside the gene matches. The CDR3 is made up of 16 amino acids. CDR1 and CDR2 (germline): PRHDT, FYEKMQ (reference sequence).

This receptor was identified in a man between 70 and 80 years old with acute or convalescent COVID-19. The genes are TRBV13 and TRBJ1-5; TRBD1 agrees at 8 bases. The material sequenced was peripheral blood. As DNA, the CDR3 is TGTGCCAGCAGCTTAGGTCGGACAGGGTACAATCAGCCCCAGCATTTT. It translates to CASSLGRTGYNQPQHF.